The 14 T cell receptor beta chains listed next were all sequenced from one sample in a study of patients and donors after allogeneic stem cell transplantation (dated by TCRdb to about 2020). The method was RT-PCR. TCRdb lists the instrument as NextSeq 550. The public reads were run again by TCRdb, first through fastp at Q25 and then through MiXCR, and only productive beta chains were kept. Every entry covers one CDR3 protein and lists the most common genes and DNA from its rows. The sample profile shows 390,000 or so distinct CDR3 sequences; roughly 17% of them were found once. 7.2% of the sample lies in the top ten. Specimen: blood, either unsorted or a sorted T cell fraction (not recorded which). Receptors were obtained from a human donor who was either an allogeneic HSCT recipient or a stem cell or donor lymphocyte infusion donor (not recorded which). It is not recorded whose cells these are; they may come from a transplant donor.

Ten or more counts support this clonotype. The rearrangement uses TRBV4-1 and TRBJ2-3; no clear D. This CDR3 comprises 13 residues. V gave up 3 bases and J gave up 0 bases, with 4 bases separating them. From germline, CDR1 is MGHRA and CDR2 YSYEKL. The CDR3 DNA reads as TGCGCCAGCAGCCAGACTAGCACAGATACGCAGTATTTT. Translated: CASSQTSTDTQYF.

This clonotype came up many times. The rearrangement links TRBV20-1 to TRBJ2-7, with 10 nucleotides matching TRBD2. The V gene end was trimmed by 6 bases and the J gene end by 3 bases; junction bases not matched to a gene: 8. This CDR3 region has 14 residues. The germline CDR1 and CDR2 sequences are DFQATT and SNEGSKA (reference sequence). CDR3 DNA sequence: TGCAGTGCACCTAGCGGGGGTGCCCTCTACGAGCAGTACTTC. Translating it yields CSAPSGGALYEQYF.

There are a few counts of this clonotype. The rearrangement uses TRBV29-1 and TRBJ1-2; D call uncertain. This CDR3 has 13 residues. Germline loops: CDR1 SQVTM, CDR2 ANQGSEA. The V end was cut by 1 base, the J end by 4 bases, with 10 bases between. In nucleotides, the CDR3 is TGCAGCGTTGAAGCAGCCTTCCCCTATGGCTACACCTTC. Amino acid sequence: CSVEAAFPYGYTF. Looking up the rest from reference TRBV29-1 and TRBJ1-2 gives the full variable domain: SAVISQKPSRDICQRGTSLTIQCQVDSQVTMMFWYRQQPGQSLTLIATANQGSEATYESGFVIDKFPISRPNLTFSTLTVSNMSPEDSSIYLCSVEAAFPYGYTFGSGTRLTVV.

This clonotype was counted only a few times. This CDR3 reads CASSRYRGTNEKLFF. The CDR3 bases are TGCGCCAGCAGCCGTTACAGGGGGACTAATGAAAAACTGTTTTTT. This chain joins TRBV5-1 and TRBJ1-4; TRBD1 matches at 8 bases. This CDR3 has 15 residues. The junction had 4 bases not matched to a gene; V was cut back by 4 bases and J by 2 bases. Germline loops: CDR1 SGHRS, CDR2 YFSETQ.

Only a few counts were recorded for this clonotype. The J gene is TRBJ1-2, the V gene TRBV6-1; D is unresolved. Germline CDR1 and CDR2: MNHNS and SASEGT. This CDR3 is 15 amino acids long. Trimming removed 5 bases from V and 4 bases from J, with 17 bases in between. In nucleotides, the CDR3 is TGTGCCAGCAGTACCAAAGACACGTTCCTCTATGGCTACACCTTC. The encoded protein is CASSTKDTFLYGYTF.

This clonotype was counted ten times or more. J is TRBJ2-3 and V is TRBV28; TRBD1 agrees at 10 bases. With V trimmed by 2 bases and J by 5 bases, 4 bases remained unmatched. The CDR3 length is 15 residues. CDR1 is MDHEN and CDR2 is SYDVKM in the germline V gene. CDR3 loop: CASSLGTGVGDTQYF. CDR3 DNA sequence: TGTGCCAGCAGTTTAGGGACAGGGGTTGGAGATACGCAGTATTTT.

This chain uses TRBV7-2 with TRBJ2-5; TRBD2 matches at 7 bases. The V segment lost 9 bases and the J segment 0 bases; nucleotides outside the gene matches: 7. This CDR3 contains 14 residues. Germline V lookup: CDR1 SGHTA, CDR2 FQGNSA. CDR3 nucleotides: TGTGCCAGTGGGGGGGGACCTAACCAAGAGACCCAGTACTTC. Its protein is CASGGGPNQETQYF.

This clonotype has at least ten counts. The V call is TRBV25-1, the J call TRBJ2-7; the D gene is possibly TRBD2 (7 bases). Germline CDR1 reads MGHDK; CDR2 reads SYGVNS. The CDR3 contains 13 residues. V lost 6 bases, J lost 3 bases, and 12 bases lay in between. The CDR3 nucleotides are TGTGCCAGCAGGAGGGGGGGAAACTACGAGCAGTACTTC. It specifies CASRRGGNYEQYF.

This clonotype has only a few counts. The rearrangement links TRBV9 to TRBJ2-7, with D hard to call. The CDR3 has 14 residues. The germline V gene has CDR1 SGDLS and CDR2 YYNGEE. V shed 0 bases and J shed 5 bases, with 12 bases lying between them. The CDR3 loop reads CASSVGHFTDEQYF. The CDR3 region has the DNA TGTGCCAGCAGCGTAGGGCACTTTACGGACGAGCAGTACTTC.

This clonotype was observed a handful of times. This chain uses TRBV6-1 with TRBJ1-3; possible D gene TRBD1, 6 bases. The CDR3 spans 15 residues. CDR1 is MNHNS and CDR2 is SASEGT in the germline V gene. V lost 5 bases and J 7 bases, leaving 18 bases between the germline ends. CDR3 amino acids: CASSNGTPGRNTIYF. In DNA, the CDR3 is TGTGCCAGCAGTAACGGGACACCAGGACGGAACACCATATATTTT.

This chain connects TRBV29-1 to TRBJ2-3; no definite D call. CDR3 length equals 12 residues. Germline-derived CDR1 and CDR2 are SQVTM and ANQGSEA. Trimming removed 6 bases from V and 1 base from J, with 8 bases in between. This CDR3 reads CSVLGRTDTQYF. The CDR3 nucleotides read TGCAGCGTGCTGGGTCGCACAGATACGCAGTATTTT.

This clonotype was found a few times. The rearrangement links TRBV4-3 to TRBJ2-3, with 7 positions matching TRBD2. This CDR3 is 16 amino acids long. The V and J ends lost 1 base and 2 bases, in that order; junction bases with no gene match: 6. In germline, CDR1 is LGHNA, CDR2 YSLEER. The CDR3: CASSQGTLAFTDTQYF. The CDR3, as DNA: TGCGCCAGCAGCCAAGGAACACTAGCGTTCACAGATACGCAGTATTTT.

The V and J genes are TRBV10-3 and TRBJ1-2; D remains unclear. Germline CDR1 ENHRY, CDR2 SYGVKD. The V end lost 6 bases, the J end lost 3 bases, and 11 bases lay between the germline ends. The CDR3 sequence is 13 residues long. The CDR3 protein is CAISPRLDYGYTF. CDR3 in DNA: TGTGCCATCAGCCCTAGGTTGGACTATGGCTACACCTTC.

This chain joins TRBV6-2 or TRBV6-3 and TRBJ2-3, with D possibly TRBD2 on 6 matching bases. The germline V and J ends were trimmed by 8 bases and 2 bases, with 14 bases remaining between them. The CDR3 sequence is 14 residues long. The germline V gene has CDR1 MNHEY and CDR2 SVGEGT. CDR3 amino acids: CASAGRRYTDTQYF. DNA of the CDR3: TGTGCCAGCGCGGGAAGGCGGTACACAGATACGCAGTATTTT.